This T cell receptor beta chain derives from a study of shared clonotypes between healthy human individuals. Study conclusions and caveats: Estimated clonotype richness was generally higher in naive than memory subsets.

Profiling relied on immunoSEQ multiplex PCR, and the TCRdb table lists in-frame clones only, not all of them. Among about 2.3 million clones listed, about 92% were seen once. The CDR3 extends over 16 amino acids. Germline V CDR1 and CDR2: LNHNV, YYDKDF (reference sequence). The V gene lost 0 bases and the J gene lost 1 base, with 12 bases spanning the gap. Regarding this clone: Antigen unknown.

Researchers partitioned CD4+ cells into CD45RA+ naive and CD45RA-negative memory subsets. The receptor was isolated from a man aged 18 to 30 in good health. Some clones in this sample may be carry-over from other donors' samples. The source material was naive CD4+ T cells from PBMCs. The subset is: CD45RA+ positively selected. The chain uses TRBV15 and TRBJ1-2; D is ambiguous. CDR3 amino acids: CATSREGRTINYGYTF. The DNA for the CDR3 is TGTGCCACCAGCAGAGAGGGAAGGACTATTAACTATGGCTACACCTTC. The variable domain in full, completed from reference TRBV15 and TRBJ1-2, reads DAMVIQNPRYQVTQFGKPVTLSCSQTLNHNVMYWYQQKSSQAPKLLFHYYDKDFNNEADTPDNFQSRRPNTSFCFLDIRSPGLGDTAMYLCATSREGRTINYGYTFGSGTRLTVV.